This is a list of T cell receptor beta chains from one sample in a study of type 1 and type 2 diabetes patients. Via MiXCR, TCRdb re-called the multiplex PCR reads, giving one row per CDR3 protein. The sample comprises more than 250,000 distinct CDR3 sequences, roughly 48% of which are singletons, and around 15% rests with the top ten. Sequenced material: peripheral blood mononuclear cells (PBMCs). The source is a man aged 18 to 30 with type 2 diabetes. Each CDR3 is given with its conserved first and last residue. Fields, in order: V gene, clone size, D gene, J gene, CDR3 DNA, CDR3 protein. The D gene is left open where the match is weak. Size values are once, few and many counts, or a class for expanded clones, and some rows have none.

v_call: TRBV12-3/TRBV12-4
clone_size: few
d_call: TRBD1
j_call: TRBJ2-5
cdr3_nt: TGTGCCAGCAGGATGGGACAGCAAGAGACCCAGTACTTC
cdr3_aa: CASRMGQQETQYF

v_call: TRBV20-1
clone_size: .
d_call: .
j_call: TRBJ1-1
cdr3_nt: TGCAGTGCTAGAGCGCACACTGAAGCTTTCTTT
cdr3_aa: CSARAHTEAFF

v_call: TRBV15
clone_size: few
d_call: TRBD1
j_call: TRBJ2-7
cdr3_nt: TGTGCCACCAGCAGACCCTCCGGGACAGGGATCTACGAGCAGTACTTC
cdr3_aa: CATSRPSGTGIYEQYF

v_call: TRBV27
clone_size: .
d_call: .
j_call: TRBJ2-2
cdr3_nt: TGTGCCAGCAGCTCCACAGTCGACACCGGGGAGCTGTTTTTT
cdr3_aa: CASSSTVDTGELFF

v_call: TRBV15
clone_size: few
d_call: .
j_call: TRBJ2-7
cdr3_nt: TGTGCCACCAGCGGACCAACAGTCTCCGGGGGCTACGAGCAGTACTTC
cdr3_aa: CATSGPTVSGGYEQYF

v_call: TRBV19
clone_size: .
d_call: .
j_call: TRBJ1-1
cdr3_nt: TGTGCCAGTAGTATAGGGTCTTGGCGCCTACTAATGAACACTGAAGCTTTCTTT
cdr3_aa: CASSIGSWRLLMNTEAFF

v_call: TRBV7-9
clone_size: few
d_call: .
j_call: TRBJ1-1
cdr3_nt: TGTGCCAGCAGCTTAGTTGCGCGGAACACTGAAGCTTTCTTT
cdr3_aa: CASSLVARNTEAFF

v_call: TRBV6-6
clone_size: .
d_call: .
j_call: TRBJ2-6
cdr3_nt: TGTGCCAGCAGTCAGGGCCACTCTGGGGCCAACGTCCTGACTTTC
cdr3_aa: CASSQGHSGANVLTF

v_call: TRBV7-8
clone_size: many
d_call: .
j_call: TRBJ2-7
cdr3_nt: TGTGCCAGCAGCTTCCACCCGGGCAGGGGGGACGAGCAGTACTTC
cdr3_aa: CASSFHPGRGDEQYF

v_call: TRBV6-1
clone_size: .
d_call: .
j_call: TRBJ2-2
cdr3_nt: TGTGCCAGCAGTATCCGGGACGAACTACCCGGGGAGCTGTTTTTT
cdr3_aa: CASSIRDELPGELFF

v_call: TRBV6-5
clone_size: .
d_call: .
j_call: TRBJ1-1
cdr3_nt: TGTGCCAGCAGGTCGCGTGGGGGGCCGAACACTGAAGCTTTCTTT
cdr3_aa: CASRSRGGPNTEAFF

v_call: TRBV7-9
clone_size: .
d_call: .
j_call: TRBJ2-7
cdr3_nt: TGTGCCAGCAGCTTATTGGCGGGACCCAGCTACGAGCAGTACTTC
cdr3_aa: CASSLLAGPSYEQYF

v_call: TRBV30
clone_size: .
d_call: TRBD2
j_call: TRBJ2-3
cdr3_nt: TGTGCCTGGAGCGGGACTACCACAGATACGCAGTATTTT
cdr3_aa: CAWSGTTTDTQYF

v_call: TRBV4-1
clone_size: .
d_call: TRBD2
j_call: TRBJ2-1
cdr3_nt: TGCGCCAGCAGCCAAGAAGTGACTAGCGTATACAATGAGCAGTTCTTC
cdr3_aa: CASSQEVTSVYNEQFF

v_call: TRBV19
clone_size: .
d_call: .
j_call: TRBJ2-7
cdr3_nt: TGTGCCAGTAGTCGGGGACCGAGCTACGAGCAGTACTTC
cdr3_aa: CASSRGPSYEQYF

v_call: TRBV7-2
clone_size: few
d_call: .
j_call: TRBJ2-2
cdr3_nt: TGTGCCAGCAGCCAAGGGGATTCCGGGGAGCTGTTTTTT
cdr3_aa: CASSQGDSGELFF

v_call: TRBV19
clone_size: few
d_call: TRBD1
j_call: TRBJ1-5
cdr3_nt: TGTGCCAGCAGGACAGGGAACAATCAGCCCCAGCATTTT
cdr3_aa: CASRTGNNQPQHF

v_call: TRBV7-2
clone_size: .
d_call: .
j_call: TRBJ1-1
cdr3_nt: TGTGCCAGCAGCTTAGACCGGACATTGAGCGCTGAAGCTTTCTTT
cdr3_aa: CASSLDRTLSAEAFF

v_call: TRBV19
clone_size: .
d_call: .
j_call: TRBJ1-5
cdr3_nt: TGTGCCAGTAGCCCCGGGACTTTTAGCAATCAGCCCCAGCATTTT
cdr3_aa: CASSPGTFSNQPQHF

v_call: TRBV14
clone_size: .
d_call: .
j_call: TRBJ1-2
cdr3_nt: TGTGCCAGCAGCCCGAGAGGCGCACCTGACTATGTCTACACCTTC
cdr3_aa: CASSPRGAPDYVYTF